One T cell receptor beta chain is described in this entry. This sample is drawn from a study of T cell changes during pregnancy in multiple sclerosis. Germline V gives CDR1 SNHLY, CDR2 FYNNEI. The CDR3 is 16 amino acids. Trimming cost V 0 bases and J 2 bases, with 14 bases left between them. Measured with immunoSEQ multiplex PCR; TCRdb has only the in-frame clones, and not every one. The repertoire holds 45,000 to 70,000 clones, with around 92% as singletons. This rearrangement joins TRBV2 to TRBJ2-7, with D maybe TRBD2 (5 bases). The origin of this receptor is a female donor with multiple sclerosis, enrolled in a pregnancy study. This material consisted of CD4+ T cells from peripheral blood mononuclear cells, taken after pregnancy. The DNA for the CDR3 is TGTGCCAGCAGTGAAGCCGAGACCCCTAGCCCCTACGAGCAGTACTTC. Its translation is CASSEAETPSPYEQYF. The entire variable domain, with the rest obtained from reference TRBV2 and TRBJ2-7, is as follows: EPEVTQTPSHQVTQMGQEVILRCVPISNHLYFYWYRQILGQKVEFLVSFYNNEISEKSEIFDDQFSVERPDGSNFTLKIRSTKLEDSAMYFCASSEAETPSPYEQYFGPGTRLTVT.